A selection of T cell receptor beta chains follows, all from one sample in a study of blood T cell repertoires in COVID-19. Measured with immunoSEQ multiplex PCR; TCRdb has only the in-frame clones, and not every one. Of about 170,000 clones in the sample, less than 90% are singletons; the top ten hold roughly 24%. The source material was peripheral blood. These receptors were obtained from a man aged 55-75 years with acute or convalescent COVID-19. The CDR3 runs from the conserved cysteine through the conserved F or W. A D gene is named only where the DNA matches it firmly. Clone size, where shown, is once, few, many, or a class for clones that have expanded.

j_call clone_size d_call v_call cdr3_aa cdr3_nt
TRBJ1-6 NA NA TRBV7-9 CASSNREMNSPLHF TGTGCCAGCAGCAACCGGGAGATGAATTCACCCCTCCACTTT
TRBJ1-1 NA NA TRBV5-6 CASSLAGDTEAFF TGTGCCAGCAGCTTGGCGGGAGACACTGAAGCTTTCTTT
TRBJ1-1 NA TRBD1 TRBV5-1 CASSFSRTGVSEAFF TGCGCCAGCAGCTTCTCTAGGACAGGGGTCTCTGAAGCTTTCTTT
TRBJ2-7 NA NA TRBV30 CAWNPPGGQTSYEQYF TGTGCCTGGAATCCCCCCGGCGGGCAGACCTCCTACGAGCAGTACTTC
TRBJ1-4 NA NA TRBV10-2 CASSEGASGEKLFF TGCGCCAGCAGTGAGGGGGCTAGCGGCGAAAAACTGTTTTTT
TRBJ2-7 NA TRBD2 TRBV4-1 CASSQDWGLAGYSYEQYF TGCGCCAGCAGCCAAGATTGGGGACTAGCGGGTTACTCCTACGAGCAGTACTTC
TRBJ2-3 NA NA TRBV6-6 CASSYGSSGNSDTQYF TGTGCCAGCAGTTACGGATCCTCCGGGAATTCAGATACGCAGTATTTT
TRBJ1-4 NA NA TRBV29-1 CSVRGGGATNEKLFF TGCAGCGTTCGGGGAGGGGGAGCAACTAATGAAAAACTGTTTTTT
TRBJ1-5 once NA TRBV15 CATSRDGANQHF TGTGCCACCAGCAGAGATGGGGCCAACCAACATTTT
TRBJ1-1 NA TRBD1 TRBV29-1 CSVGGGGRWATEAFF TGCAGCGTCGGAGGGGGCGGTCGGTGGGCCACTGAAGCTTTCTTT
TRBJ1-6 NA NA TRBV18 CASSPGTRGSPLHF TGTGCCAGCTCACCGGGGACCAGGGGTTCACCCCTCCACTTT
TRBJ1-1 NA NA TRBV3-1/TRBV3-2 CASSQADSEAFF TGTGCCAGCAGCCAAGCGGACAGTGAAGCTTTCTTT
TRBJ2-2 NA NA TRBV30 CAWTGLAGELFF TGTGCCTGGACCGGGTTGGCCGGGGAGCTGTTTTTT
TRBJ1-1 NA NA TRBV6-5 CASSYSSSSLTGEAFF TGTGCCAGCAGTTACTCGTCGTCGTCTCTCACGGGGGAAGCTTTCTTT
TRBJ2-1 NA TRBD2 TRBV7-9 CASSSGLADEQFF TGTGCCAGCAGCTCTGGACTAGCGGATGAGCAGTTCTTC
TRBJ2-7 NA NA TRBV6-5 CASRSLTSSGEQYF TGTGCCAGCAGATCCCTCACATCCTCCGGGGAGCAGTACTTC
TRBJ1-4 NA TRBD1 TRBV30 CAWSGGQGPNEKLFF TGTGCCTGGAGTGGGGGACAGGGACCTAATGAAAAACTGTTTTTT
TRBJ2-7 NA TRBD2 TRBV27 CASSFSTSGRPYEQYF TGTGCCAGCAGTTTCTCGACTAGCGGGAGACCTTACGAGCAGTACTTC
TRBJ1-2 once TRBD1 TRBV11-2 CASSLVGTVNYGYTF TGTGCCAGCAGCTTAGTCGGGACAGTTAACTATGGCTACACCTTC
TRBJ2-3 NA TRBD2 TRBV5-1 CASSLGASGDTDTQYF TGCGCCAGCAGCTTGGGGGCTAGCGGGGACACAGATACGCAGTATTTT
TRBJ1-2 NA TRBD1 TRBV18 CASSPPGQAYGYTF TGTGCCAGCTCACCACCGGGACAGGCGTATGGCTACACCTTC
TRBJ1-6 NA TRBD1 TRBV30 CAWSGQGGSPLHF TGTGCCTGGAGTGGACAGGGAGGCTCACCCCTCCACTTT
TRBJ2-1 once NA TRBV7-2 CASSLEVGRPYNEQFF TGTGCCAGCAGCTTAGAAGTGGGGCGTCCATACAATGAGCAGTTCTTC
TRBJ1-2 NA TRBD1 TRBV4-1 CASSQEIAGTALTGYTF TGCGCCAGCAGCCAAGAGATCGCCGGGACAGCACTGACCGGCTACACCTTC
TRBJ2-7 NA TRBD2 TRBV4-3 CASSQDLGTSGTYEQYF TGCGCCAGCAGCCAAGATCTCGGGACTAGCGGGACCTACGAGCAGTACTTC
TRBJ1-1 NA TRBD1 TRBV11-2 CASSIDRVPEAFF TGTGCCAGCAGCATCGACAGGGTCCCTGAAGCTTTCTTT
TRBJ1-5 NA TRBD1 TRBV9 CASSAGTGGQPQHF TGTGCCAGCAGCGCCGGGACAGGGGGCCAGCCCCAGCATTTT
TRBJ1-2 few TRBD1 TRBV12-5 CASGFGTGTGYNKGGYTF TGTGCTAGTGGTTTTGGGACCGGGACAGGGTATAACAAAGGCGGCTACACCTTC
TRBJ2-1 NA NA TRBV2 CASRAEAGYNEQFF TGTGCCAGCAGGGCCGAGGCGGGTTACAATGAGCAGTTCTTC